The clone carrying this TCR beta chain was observed many times. The antigen remains undetermined. Expressed TCRB transcripts were sequenced because the isolated RNA had all been reverse transcribed beforehand. Method: immunoSEQ multiplex PCR; TCRdb's copy keeps in-frame clones and lacks some. The sample yields about 290,000 clones, under 8.5% seen once. The sample belongs to a study of beta chain features in type 1 diabetes. Study-level information: Across all samples, roughly 100,000,000 sorted cells were examined. Study findings and constraints: Insertions at VDJ junctions were less frequent in type 1 diabetes patients. These patients also deleted more nucleotides at the same junctions.

The CDR3 has 14 residues. Germline V CDR1 and CDR2: SGHDN, FVKESK. The V and J ends lost 1 base and 6 bases, in that order; junction bases with no gene match: 1. Each of the CD4+ naive, central memory, regulatory and stem cell-like memory populations was sorted via CD45RO/CCR7/CD25/CD127/CD95/CD27. The chain recombines TRBV14 with TRBJ2-5; 11 positions agree with TRBD1. The sample was central memory CD4+ T cells from blood. The receptor was derived from a woman in her late teens or twenties in good health. CDR3 sequence: CASSQGDRGKTQYF. The CDR3 DNA is TGTGCCAGCAGCCAAGGGGACAGGGGGAAGACCCAGTACTTC.